These 20 T cell receptor beta chains were sequenced from one sample in a study of human thymus T cells. Data came from immunoSEQ multiplex PCR; TCRdb stores just in-frame clones and leaves some out. The sample consists of about 130,000 clones, around 96% of them appearing once. Thymus tissue for the work was resected from patients undergoing corrective heart surgery. Sequenced input: thymus tissue. All receptors derive from a boy under two years old with a congenital heart defect but otherwise immunologically healthy.

Only one count was recorded for this clone. The chain uses TRBV9 and TRBJ1-5, with D possibly being TRBD1 (6 bases). The CDR3 contains 14 residues. Germline V gene sequence: CDR1 SGDLS, CDR2 YYNGEE. V lost 2 bases to trimming and J lost 7 bases, with 13 bases between them. CDR3 sequence: CASSVRGVKQPQHF. CDR3 in DNA: TGTGCCAGCAGCGTGAGGGGGGTAAAGCAGCCCCAGCATTTT.

V and J are TRBV29-1 and TRBJ2-3; 7 nucleotides match TRBD1. CDR1 and CDR2 (germline): SQVTM, ANQGSEA. Trimming cost V 6 bases and J 5 bases; bases outside gene matches: 5. This CDR3 has 12 amino acids. This chain's CDR3 is CSVATGVDTQYF. The CDR3 DNA sequence: TGCAGCGTAGCTACAGGGGTAGATACGCAGTATTTT.

V is TRBV5-1 and J is TRBJ2-1, with 11 bases lining up with TRBD2. Trimming at V came to 5 bases and at J to 5 bases, leaving 12 bases not matched to a gene. Germline CDR1 reads SGHRS; CDR2 reads YFSETQ. CDR3 size: 17 residues. The DNA for the CDR3 is TGCGCCAGCAGACGTGCCAACCAACTAGCGGGGGACAATGAGCAGTTCTTC. Amino acid sequence: CASRRANQLAGDNEQFF.

This clone was seen once. The chain is built from TRBV5-8 and TRBJ2-5, with D perhaps TRBD1 or TRBD2 (7 bases each). V dropped 4 bases and J dropped 0 bases, with 10 bases sitting between them. The CDR3 has 14 amino acids. Germline CDR1 SGHTS, CDR2 YDEGEE. The CDR3 sequence is CASSQGGYQETQYF. DNA for the CDR3: TGTGCCAGCAGCCAGGGGGGGTACCAAGAGACCCAGTACTTC.

This clone was seen only once. The rearrangement joins TRBV27 to TRBJ1-5; D perhaps matches TRBD1 (5 bases). CDR1 MNHEY and CDR2 SMNVEV come from the germline V gene (reference sequence). This CDR3 region has 15 residues. V was shortened by 4 bases and J by 4 bases, with 14 bases between the two germline ends. The CDR3 DNA sequence: TGTGCCAGCAGTTCTACCTATGGGGGGAATCAGCCCCAGCATTTT. Translating it yields CASSSTYGGNQPQHF.

V is TRBV7-9 and J is TRBJ2-2; 15 bases map to TRBD2. The CDR3 runs 17 residues. J gave up 9 bases and V 5 bases, and 10 bases lay outside the gene matches. Looked up from germline, CDR1 is SEHNR and CDR2 is FQNEAQ (reference sequence). The CDR3 DNA reads as TGTGCCAGCAGCCTGGGACTAGCGGGGGGCTCGTGGAGGGAGCTGTTTTTT. It yields the protein CASSLGLAGGSWRELFF.

CDR3 bases: TGTGCCAGCAGTCCTGCGGGACGGAGCGATCAGCCCCAGCATTTT. Residues: CASSPAGRSDQPQHF. The V gene is TRBV28, the J gene TRBJ1-5, with D possibly TRBD1 on 5 matching bases. The CDR3 runs 15 residues. Germline V gene lookup returns CDR1 MDHEN and CDR2 SYDVKM. Trimming cost V 5 bases and J 5 bases, with 16 bases left between them.

For this clone: One end of the junction varies from germline; a read error may be responsible. The CDR3 spells CASSKGVIKTWGF. The CDR3 region has the DNA TGTGCCAGCTCTAAGGGGGTCATCAAAACGTGGGGTTTT. The genes are TRBV2 and TRBJ1-1, with D perhaps TRBD1 (6 bases). The CDR3 is 13 residues long. Germline CDR1 is SNHLY and CDR2 is FYNNEI.

V is TRBV11-2 and J is TRBJ1-2; weak D call: TRBD1 (6 bases). The CDR3 contains 15 residues. The germline V and J ends were trimmed by 3 bases and 6 bases, with 17 bases remaining between them. Per germline, CDR1 SGHAT and CDR2 FQNNGV. The CDR3 loop reads CASSFSRGGRDGYTF. Written as DNA, the CDR3 is TGTGCCAGCAGCTTTAGCCGCGGGGGGCGGGATGGCTACACCTTC.

The rearrangement uses TRBV28 and TRBJ1-5; 9 nucleotides line up with TRBD1. Unmatched junction bases numbered 10, after V lost 7 bases and J lost 6 bases. The CDR3 contains 15 residues. Germline CDR1 and CDR2: MDHEN and SYDVKM. The CDR3 bases are TGTGCCAGCACCGAGGGACAGGGCACACTTCAGCCCCAGCATTTT. Translating it yields CASTEGQGTLQPQHF.

This clone was detected a few times. The V gene is TRBV7-2, the J gene TRBJ2-2; TRBD1 aligns across 7 bases. The CDR3 is 14 amino acids. Germline trimming cut 5 bases from V and 4 bases from J; bases unmatched to any gene: 4. In germline, CDR1 is SGHTA, CDR2 FQGNSA. CDR3: CASSGQAITGELFF. CDR3 in DNA: TGTGCCAGCAGCGGACAGGCGATCACCGGGGAGCTGTTTTTT.

The chain combines TRBV5-6 with TRBJ1-3, with 8 nucleotides matching TRBD1. The CDR3 extends over 17 amino acids. Germline assignment: CDR1 SGHDT and CDR2 YYEEEE. Trimming at V came to 1 base and at J to 9 bases, leaving 15 bases not matched to a gene. CDR3 nucleotide sequence: TGTGCCAGCAGCTTGTTCAAGAGACAGGGGTTGAAAAGCACCATATATTTT. Residues: CASSLFKRQGLKSTIYF. Full variable domain (missing parts from reference TRBV5-6 and TRBJ1-3): DAGVTQSPTHLIKTRGQQVTLRCSPKSGHDTVSWYQQALGQGPQFIFQYYEEEERQRGNFPDRFSGHQFPNYSSELNVNALLLGDSALYLCASSLFKRQGLKSTIYFGEGSWLTVV.

V is TRBV4-1 and J is TRBJ1-5; possible D gene TRBD1, 6 bases. V lost 3 bases to trimming and J lost 3 bases, with 9 bases between them. The germline CDR1 and CDR2 sequences are MGHRA and YSYEKL. This CDR3 has 14 amino acids. The CDR3 reads CASSHRQVNQPQHF. DNA of the CDR3: TGCGCCAGCAGCCACCGACAGGTCAATCAGCCCCAGCATTTT.

The chain links TRBV7-2 to TRBJ1-1, with no clear D. The germline CDR1 and CDR2 sequences are SGHTA and FQGNSA. Trimming pared 5 bases from V and 1 base from J, leaving 8 bases between. This CDR3 is 13 amino acids long. The CDR3 coding sequence is TGTGCCAGCAGCCCAGGACCGAACACTGAAGCTTTCTTT. Amino acid sequence: CASSPGPNTEAFF.

The chain carries TRBV4-1 and TRBJ1-2; the D is unclear. The CDR3 length is 15 residues. Germline assignment: CDR1 MGHRA and CDR2 YSYEKL. V was trimmed by 1 base and J by 8 bases, leaving 17 bases between them. CDR3 coding DNA: TGCGCCAGCAGCCAAGTTGTCAGGACCTACCCAGGCTACACCTTC. This codes for CASSQVVRTYPGYTF.

The rearrangement uses TRBV6-5 and TRBJ1-2; 10 bases align to TRBD1. Trimming cost V 7 bases and J 4 bases; bases outside gene matches: 9. This CDR3 has 15 residues. The V gene's germline CDR1 is MNHEY and CDR2 SVGAGI. CDR3 nucleotide sequence: TGTGCCAGCAAGAAAAGACAGGGGGCAGGCTATGGCTACACCTTC. Translated: CASKKRQGAGYGYTF.

The rearrangement uses TRBV5-4 and TRBJ1-3; tentatively, D is TRBD1 (5 bases). V shed 4 bases and J shed 1 base, with 12 bases lying between them. The CDR3 is 15 amino acids. Germline loops: CDR1 SGHNT, CDR2 YYREEE (reference sequence). The CDR3 region has the DNA TGTGCCAGCAGCCCCCGGGACGGTTCTGGAAACACCATATATTTT. Its protein product is CASSPRDGSGNTIYF. The whole variable domain, remainder taken from reference TRBV5-4 and TRBJ1-3, is ETGVTQSPTHLIKTRGQQVTLRCSSQSGHNTVSWYQQALGQGPQFIFQYYREEENGRGNFPPRFSGLQFPNYSSELNVNALELDDSALYLCASSPRDGSGNTIYFGEGSWLTVV.

The chain recombines TRBV6-1 with TRBJ1-2; maybe TRBD1 (5 bases). Per the germline V gene, CDR1 is MNHNS and CDR2 is SASEGT. The CDR3 is 15 residues long. V shed 0 bases and J shed 4 bases, with 12 bases lying between them. The CDR3, as DNA: TGTGCCAGCAGTGAAGCGGGGGTGTATGGCTATGGCTACACCTTC. Translating gives CASSEAGVYGYGYTF.

CDR3 loop: CASSLFPQNTEAFF. CDR3 bases: TGTGCCAGCAGTTTATTTCCCCAGAACACTGAAGCTTTCTTT. V is TRBV28 and J is TRBJ1-1; D is unclear. The germline V and J ends were trimmed by 1 base and 1 base, with 7 bases remaining between them. The CDR3 is made up of 14 amino acids. Germline values: CDR1 MDHEN, CDR2 SYDVKM.

This clone was picked up one time. This chain links TRBV18 with TRBJ1-4; TRBD1 might be the D (6 bases). The V gene lost 2 bases and the J gene lost 8 bases, with 15 bases spanning the gap. CDR1 and CDR2 (germline): KGHSH, LQKENI. The CDR3 contains 15 residues. Here the CDR3 reads CASSPSGGAGEKLFF. For the CDR3, the DNA is TGTGCCAGCTCACCATCGGGGGGGGCCGGGGAAAAACTGTTTTTT.